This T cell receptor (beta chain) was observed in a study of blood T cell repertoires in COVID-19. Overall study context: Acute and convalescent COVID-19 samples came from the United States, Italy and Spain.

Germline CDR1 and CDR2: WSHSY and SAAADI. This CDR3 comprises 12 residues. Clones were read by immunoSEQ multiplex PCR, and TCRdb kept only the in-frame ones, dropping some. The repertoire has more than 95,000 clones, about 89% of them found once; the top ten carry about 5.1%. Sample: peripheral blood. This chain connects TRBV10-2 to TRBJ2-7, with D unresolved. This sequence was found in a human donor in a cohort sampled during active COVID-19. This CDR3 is CGQRTQSYEQYF. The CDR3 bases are TGCGGCCAGCGTACCCAGTCCTACGAGCAGTACTTC.